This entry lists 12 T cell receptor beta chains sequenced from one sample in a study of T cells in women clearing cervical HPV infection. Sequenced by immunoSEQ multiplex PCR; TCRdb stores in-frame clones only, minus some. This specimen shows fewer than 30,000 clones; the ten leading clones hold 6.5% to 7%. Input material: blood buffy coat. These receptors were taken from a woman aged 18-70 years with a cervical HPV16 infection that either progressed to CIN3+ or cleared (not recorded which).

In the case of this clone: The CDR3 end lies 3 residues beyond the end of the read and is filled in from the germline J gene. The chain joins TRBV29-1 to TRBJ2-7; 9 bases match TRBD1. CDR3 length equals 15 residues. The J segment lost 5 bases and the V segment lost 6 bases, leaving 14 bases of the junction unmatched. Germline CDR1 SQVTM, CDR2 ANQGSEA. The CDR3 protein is CSVTGTGRRSDEQYF. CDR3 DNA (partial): TGCAGCGTCACCGGGACAGGGAGAAGAAGCGACGAG.

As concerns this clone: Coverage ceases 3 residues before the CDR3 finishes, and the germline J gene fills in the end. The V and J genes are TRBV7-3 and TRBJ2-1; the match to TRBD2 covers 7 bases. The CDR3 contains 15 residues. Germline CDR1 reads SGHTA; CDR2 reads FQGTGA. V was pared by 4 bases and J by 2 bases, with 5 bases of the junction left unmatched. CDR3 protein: CASSSVGGAYNEQFF. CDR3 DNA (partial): TGTGCCAGCAGCTCGGTGGGGGGGGCCTACAATGAG.

CDR3 loop: CASSLQLAGEETQYF. The DNA read from the CDR3 is TGTGCCAGCAGCTTACAGCTAGCGGGAGAGGAGACC. The chain uses TRBV7-2 and TRBJ2-5, with TRBD2 matching over 10 bases. From the germline J gene comes the end of the CDR3, since the read stops 3 residues before it. Losses at the gene ends were 2 bases for V and 5 bases for J; bases not matched to a gene: 5. Germline lookup yields CDR1 SGHTA and CDR2 FQGNSA. The CDR3 totals 15 residues. Combining the CDR3 with reference TRBV7-2 and TRBJ2-5 gives the whole variable domain GAGVSQSPSNKVTEKGKDVELRCDPISGHTALYWYRQSLGQGLEFLIYFQGNSAPDKSGLPSDRFSAERTGGSVSTLTIQRTQQEDSAVYLCASSLQLAGEETQYFGPGTRLLVL.

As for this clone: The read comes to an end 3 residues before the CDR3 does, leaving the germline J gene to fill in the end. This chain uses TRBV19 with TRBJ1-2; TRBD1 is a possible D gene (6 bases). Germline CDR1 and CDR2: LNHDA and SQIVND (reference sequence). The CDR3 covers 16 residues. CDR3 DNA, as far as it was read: TGTGCCAGTAGTACTATCCCCGGGACACTTGTCTACGAC. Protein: CASSTIPGTLVYD. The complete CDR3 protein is CASSTIPGTLVYDYTF.

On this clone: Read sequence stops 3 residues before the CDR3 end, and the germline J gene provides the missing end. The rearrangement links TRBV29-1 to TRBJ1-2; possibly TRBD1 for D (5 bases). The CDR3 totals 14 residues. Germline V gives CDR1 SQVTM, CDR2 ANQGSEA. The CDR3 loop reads CSAGTSGAPYDYTF. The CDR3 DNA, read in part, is TGCAGCGCAGGGACTAGCGGGGCCCCCTACGAC.

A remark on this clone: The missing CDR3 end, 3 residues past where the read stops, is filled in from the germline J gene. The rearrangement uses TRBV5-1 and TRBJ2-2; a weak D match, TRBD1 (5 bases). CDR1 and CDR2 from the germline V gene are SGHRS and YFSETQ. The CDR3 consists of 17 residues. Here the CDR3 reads CASNEWAGPATNEKLFF. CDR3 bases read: TGCGCCAGCAATGAGTGGGCAGGGCCTGCAACTAATGAAAAG.

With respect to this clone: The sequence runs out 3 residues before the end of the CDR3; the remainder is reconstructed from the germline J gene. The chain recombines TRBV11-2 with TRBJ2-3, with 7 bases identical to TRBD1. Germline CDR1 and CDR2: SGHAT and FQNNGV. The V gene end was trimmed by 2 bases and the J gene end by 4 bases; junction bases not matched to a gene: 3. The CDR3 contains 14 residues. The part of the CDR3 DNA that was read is TGTGCCAGCAGCTTAATAGGGGGCGCAGATACG. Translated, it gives CASSLIGGADT. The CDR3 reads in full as CASSLIGGADTQYF.

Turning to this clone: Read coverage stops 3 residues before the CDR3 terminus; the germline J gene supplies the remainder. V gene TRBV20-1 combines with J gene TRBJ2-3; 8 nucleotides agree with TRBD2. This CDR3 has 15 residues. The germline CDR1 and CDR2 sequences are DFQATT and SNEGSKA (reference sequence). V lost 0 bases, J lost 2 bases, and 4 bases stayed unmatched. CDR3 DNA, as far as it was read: TGCAGTGCTAGAGATGGACTAGCAGACACAGATACG. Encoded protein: CSARDGLADTDT. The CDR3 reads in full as CSARDGLADTDTQYF.

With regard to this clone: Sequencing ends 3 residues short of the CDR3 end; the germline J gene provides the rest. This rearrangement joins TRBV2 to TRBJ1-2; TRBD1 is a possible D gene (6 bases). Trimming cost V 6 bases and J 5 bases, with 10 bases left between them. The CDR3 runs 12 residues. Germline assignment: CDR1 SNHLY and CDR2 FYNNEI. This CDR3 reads CASSGQSYGYTF. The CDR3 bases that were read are TGTGCCAGCAGCGGACAGTCGTATGGC.

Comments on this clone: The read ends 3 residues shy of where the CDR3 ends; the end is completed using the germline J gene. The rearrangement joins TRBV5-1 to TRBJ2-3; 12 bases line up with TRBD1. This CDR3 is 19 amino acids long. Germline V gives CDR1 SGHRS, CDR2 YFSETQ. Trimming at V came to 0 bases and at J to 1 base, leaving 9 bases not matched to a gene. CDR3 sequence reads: CASSLEGLGTGGGTDTQYF. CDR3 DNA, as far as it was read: TGCGCCAGCAGCTTGGAGGGACTAGGGACAGGGGGCGGCACAGATACG.

CDR3 bases read: TGTGCCAGCAGTGAAACAGATACG. Protein product: CASSETDT. The CDR3 in full is CASSETDTAFF. The chain couples TRBV6-1 to TRBJ1-1; D call uncertain. The CDR3 end falls 3 residues outside the read, so it is completed with the germline J gene. Per the germline V gene, CDR1 is MNHNS and CDR2 is SASEGT. The CDR3 spans 11 residues.

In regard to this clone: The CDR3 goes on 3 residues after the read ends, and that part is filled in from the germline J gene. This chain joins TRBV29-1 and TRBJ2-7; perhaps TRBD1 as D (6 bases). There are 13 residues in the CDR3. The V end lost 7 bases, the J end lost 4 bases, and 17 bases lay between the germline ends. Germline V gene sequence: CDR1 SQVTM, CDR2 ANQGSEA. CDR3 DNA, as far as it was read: TGCAGCGGGAACGACAGGTACGTATACGAG. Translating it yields CSGNDRYVYE. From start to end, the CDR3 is CSGNDRYVYEQYF.